This TCR beta chain was profiled in a study of a mutant IDH1 vaccine in newly diagnosed glioma. To note about this clone: Its target is not known.

Time point reported: week 5, during vaccination. What each vaccine dose contained was 300 ug of mutant IDH1 20-mer peptide, accompanied by topical imiquimod. Sequenced by immunoSEQ multiplex PCR; TCRdb stores in-frame clones only, minus some. The repertoire holds around 52,000 clones, with around 80% as singletons. The sequence derives from a woman aged 40 to 50 with glioma. The starting material was PBMCs, obtained from a glioma patient whose treatment included an IDH1 peptide vaccine.

CDR3 nucleotide sequence: TGTGCCAGCAGTGACCGGGACAGGGTAAAGACCCAGTACTTC. Its protein is CASSDRDRVKTQYF. The chain recombines TRBV6-1 with TRBJ2-5, with 9 bases that match TRBD1. Trimming removed 3 bases from V and 6 bases from J; junction bases left unmatched: 5. Germline CDR1 and CDR2: MNHNS and SASEGT. The CDR3 consists of 14 residues.